These T cell receptor beta chains were read from a single sample in a study of blood T cell repertoires in COVID-19. Only in-frame clones appear in the TCRdb table, and some are missing; sequencing was by immunoSEQ multiplex PCR. The repertoire has 350,000 or so clones, roughly 90% of them found once; the top ten carry about 6.8%. The specimen sequenced was peripheral blood. These receptors came from a man younger than 35 with active or convalescent COVID-19. CDR3s include the opening cysteine and the closing phenylalanine or tryptophan. Each record gives: J gene, clone size, D gene, V gene, CDR3 protein, CDR3 DNA. D genes are given only for firm matches. Some rows mark clone size as missing; the rest say once, few, many or name a class of expanded clone.

TRBJ1-1,-,-,TRBV7-9,CASSSTPGSGEAFF,TGTGCCAGCAGCTCCACCCCAGGGTCAGGTGAAGCTTTCTTT
TRBJ1-1,-,TRBD1,TRBV7-3,CASSLWTGNTEAFF,TGTGCCAGCAGCTTATGGACAGGGAACACTGAAGCTTTCTTT
TRBJ2-7,-,-,TRBV7-9,CASMSGYEQYF,TGTGCCAGCATGTCCGGTTACGAGCAGTACTTC
TRBJ2-2,-,TRBD2,TRBV5-1,CASSLLAGVTGELFF,TGCGCCAGCAGCTTGTTAGCGGGGGTCACCGGGGAGCTGTTTTTT
TRBJ2-3,-,-,TRBV2,CASSDASPWVDTQYF,TGTGCCAGCAGTGACGCTAGCCCCTGGGTGGATACGCAGTATTTT
TRBJ1-1,-,-,TRBV6-2/TRBV6-3,CASSYSPGLKTPNTEAFF,TGTGCCAGCAGTTACTCTCCCGGACTCAAGACCCCAAACACTGAAGCTTTCTTT
TRBJ1-3,-,-,TRBV2,CASNSAGGNTIYF,TGTGCCAGCAACTCGGCAGGGGGAAACACCATATATTTT
TRBJ2-7,-,TRBD1,TRBV4-3,CASSPDRQGYEQYF,TGCGCCAGCAGCCCCGATAGACAGGGGTACGAGCAGTACTTC
TRBJ1-2,once,-,TRBV18,CASSPSGDYGYTF,TGTGCCAGCTCACCTTCAGGGGATTATGGCTACACCTTC
TRBJ2-1,-,-,TRBV2,CASSEDTVNEQFF,TGTGCCAGCAGTGAAGACACCGTCAATGAGCAGTTCTTC
TRBJ1-4,-,TRBD1,TRBV10-3,CAISDPTGGGGINEKLFF,TGTGCCATCAGTGATCCGACAGGGGGTGGGGGAATTAATGAAAAACTGTTTTTT
TRBJ2-7,-,TRBD2,TRBV6-5,CASGTSGSSYEQYF,TGTGCCAGCGGGACTAGCGGGAGTTCCTACGAGCAGTACTTC
TRBJ1-5,-,TRBD1,TRBV10-2,CASNGQAEQPQHF,TGCGCCAGCAATGGACAGGCGGAACAGCCCCAGCATTTT
TRBJ2-2,-,-,TRBV7-9,CASADSYGGELFF,TGTGCCAGCGCGGACTCCTACGGGGGGGAGCTGTTTTTT